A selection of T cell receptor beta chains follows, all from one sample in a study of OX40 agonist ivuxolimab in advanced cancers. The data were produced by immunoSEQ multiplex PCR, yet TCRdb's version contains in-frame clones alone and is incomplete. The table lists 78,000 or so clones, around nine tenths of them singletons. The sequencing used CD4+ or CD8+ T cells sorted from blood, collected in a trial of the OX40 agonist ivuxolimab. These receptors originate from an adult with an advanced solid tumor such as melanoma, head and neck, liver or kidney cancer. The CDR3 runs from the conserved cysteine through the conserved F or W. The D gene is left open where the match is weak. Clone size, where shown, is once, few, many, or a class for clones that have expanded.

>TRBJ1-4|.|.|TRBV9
CASSVDVVGNEKLFF
TGTGCCAGCAGCGTAGACGTTGTTGGTAATGAAAAACTGTTTTTT
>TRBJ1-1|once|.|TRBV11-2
CASSLVAGSTEAFF
TGTGCCAGCAGCTTAGTGGCAGGGTCCACTGAAGCTTTCTTT
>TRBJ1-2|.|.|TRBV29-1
CSVVPVTNYGYTF
TGCAGCGTTGTACCAGTCACCAACTATGGCTACACCTTC
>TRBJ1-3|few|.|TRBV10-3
CATITGYGNTIYF
TGTGCCACGATTACAGGTTATGGAAACACCATATATTTT
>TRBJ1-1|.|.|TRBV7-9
CASSFAGWTEAFF
TGTGCCAGCAGCTTTGCCGGGTGGACTGAAGCTTTCTTT
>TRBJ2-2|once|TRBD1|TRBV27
CATRTGGNTGELFF
TGTGCCACCAGGACAGGAGGAAACACCGGGGAGCTGTTTTTT
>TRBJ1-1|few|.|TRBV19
CASSLDGQLNTEAFF
TGTGCCAGTAGTCTGGACGGACAGCTGAACACTGAAGCTTTCTTT
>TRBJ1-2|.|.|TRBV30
CAWSVDGGAFGYTF
TGTGCCTGGAGTGTAGACGGGGGCGCTTTTGGCTACACCTTC
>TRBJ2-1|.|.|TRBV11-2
CASREAQYNEQFF
TGTGCCAGTAGGGAAGCCCAGTACAATGAGCAGTTCTTC
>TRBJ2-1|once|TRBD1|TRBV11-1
CASSLANYRGNEQFF
TGTGCCAGCAGCTTAGCGAACTACAGGGGGAACGAGCAGTTCTTC
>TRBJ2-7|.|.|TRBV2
CASTDGFKEQYF
TGTGCCAGCACGGACGGGTTTAAGGAGCAGTACTTC
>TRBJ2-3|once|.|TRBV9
CASSVNGASTDTQYF
TGTGCCAGCAGCGTAAACGGGGCGAGCACAGATACGCAGTATTTT
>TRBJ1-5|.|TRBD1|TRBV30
CAWSPTGAGQPQHF
TGTGCCTGGAGTCCTACAGGGGCAGGGCAGCCCCAGCATTTT
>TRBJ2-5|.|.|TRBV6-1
CASRPGSIGTQYF
TGTGCCAGCAGACCGGGATCAATAGGGACCCAGTACTTC
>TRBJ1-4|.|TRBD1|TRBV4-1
CASSRWDRGATNEKLFF
TGCGCCAGCAGCCGATGGGACAGGGGCGCAACTAATGAAAAACTGTTTTTT